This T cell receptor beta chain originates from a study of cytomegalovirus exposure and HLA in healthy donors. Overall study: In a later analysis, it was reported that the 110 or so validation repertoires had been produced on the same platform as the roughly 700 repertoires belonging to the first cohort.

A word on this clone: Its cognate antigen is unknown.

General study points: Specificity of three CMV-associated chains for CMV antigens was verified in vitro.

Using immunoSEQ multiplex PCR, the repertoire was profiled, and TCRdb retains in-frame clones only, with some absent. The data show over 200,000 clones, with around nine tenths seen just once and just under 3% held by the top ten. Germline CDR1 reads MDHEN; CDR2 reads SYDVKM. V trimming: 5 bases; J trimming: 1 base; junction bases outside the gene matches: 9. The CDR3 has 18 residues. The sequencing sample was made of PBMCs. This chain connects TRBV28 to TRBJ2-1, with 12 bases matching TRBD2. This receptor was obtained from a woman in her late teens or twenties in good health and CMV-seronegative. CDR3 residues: CASSASRTSGDSYNEQFF. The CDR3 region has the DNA TGTGCCAGCAGTGCCTCGAGGACTAGCGGGGATTCCTACAATGAGCAGTTCTTC.